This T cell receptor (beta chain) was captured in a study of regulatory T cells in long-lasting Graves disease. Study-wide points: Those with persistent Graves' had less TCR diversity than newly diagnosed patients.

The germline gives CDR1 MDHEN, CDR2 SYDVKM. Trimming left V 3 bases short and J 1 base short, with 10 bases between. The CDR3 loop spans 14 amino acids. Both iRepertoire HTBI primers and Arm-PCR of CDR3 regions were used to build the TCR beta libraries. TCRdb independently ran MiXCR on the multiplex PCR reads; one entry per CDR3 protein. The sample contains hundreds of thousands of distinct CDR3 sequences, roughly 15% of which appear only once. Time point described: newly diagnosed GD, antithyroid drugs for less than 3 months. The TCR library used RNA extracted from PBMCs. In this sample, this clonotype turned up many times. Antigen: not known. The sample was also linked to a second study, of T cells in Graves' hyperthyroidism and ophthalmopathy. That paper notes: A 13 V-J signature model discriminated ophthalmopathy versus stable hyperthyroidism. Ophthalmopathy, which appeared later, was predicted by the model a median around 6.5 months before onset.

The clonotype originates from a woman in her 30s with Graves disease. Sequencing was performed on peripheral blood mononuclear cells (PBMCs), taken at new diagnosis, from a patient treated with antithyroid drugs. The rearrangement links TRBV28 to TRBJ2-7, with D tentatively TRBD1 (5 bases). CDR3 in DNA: TGTGCCAGCAGTTTTGAAGGGGAATCCTACGAGCAGTACTTC. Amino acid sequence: CASSFEGESYEQYF. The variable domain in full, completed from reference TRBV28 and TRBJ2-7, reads DVKVTQSSRYLVKRTGEKVFLECVQDMDHENMFWYRQDPGLGLRLIYFSYDVKMKEKGDIPEGYSVSREKKERFSLILESASTNQTSMYLCASSFEGESYEQYFGPGTRLTVT.